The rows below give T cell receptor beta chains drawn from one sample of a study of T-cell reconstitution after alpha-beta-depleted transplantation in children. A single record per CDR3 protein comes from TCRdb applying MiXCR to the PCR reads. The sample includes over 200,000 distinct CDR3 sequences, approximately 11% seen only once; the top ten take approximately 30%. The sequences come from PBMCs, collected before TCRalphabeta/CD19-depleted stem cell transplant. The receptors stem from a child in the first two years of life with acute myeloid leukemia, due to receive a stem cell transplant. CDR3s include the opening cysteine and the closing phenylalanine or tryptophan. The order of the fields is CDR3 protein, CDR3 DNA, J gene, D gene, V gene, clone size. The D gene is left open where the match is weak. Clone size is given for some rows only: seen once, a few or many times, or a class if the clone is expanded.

CDR3: CACSRGSGSVFETRYF
DNA: TGTGCTTGCAGCCGAGGAAGCGGGAGTGTTTTTGAGACCCGGTACTTC
J: TRBJ2-5
D: TRBD2
V: TRBV4-2
size: .

CDR3: CASSGRASREAFF
DNA: TGTGCCAGCAGTGGTCGAGCTTCACGGGAAGCTTTCTTT
J: TRBJ1-1
D: .
V: TRBV6-1
size: many

CDR3: CASSSWGQEQYF
DNA: TGTGCCAGCAGCTCGTGGGGGCAGGAGCAGTACTTC
J: TRBJ2-7
D: .
V: TRBV5-5
size: many

CDR3: CAAKTSGGNNEQFF
DNA: TGTGCCGCAAAGACTAGCGGGGGGAACAATGAGCAGTTCTTC
J: TRBJ2-1
D: TRBD2
V: TRBV2
size: few

CDR3: CASSQGGTDTQYF
DNA: TGTGCCAGCAGTCAAGGGGGCACAGATACGCAGTATTTT
J: TRBJ2-3
D: .
V: TRBV3-1
size: many

CDR3: CSARDRVYGYTF
DNA: TGCAGTGCTAGGGACAGGGTTTATGGCTACACCTTC
J: TRBJ1-2
D: TRBD1
V: TRBV20-1
size: many

CDR3: CASSGAGTGNNEQFF
DNA: TGTGCCAGCAGTGGCGCCGGGACAGGGAACAATGAGCAGTTCTTC
J: TRBJ2-1
D: TRBD1
V: TRBV12-3/TRBV12-4
size: many

CDR3: CASSQDLGTDTQYF
DNA: TGCGCCAGCAGCCAAGATTTAGGCACAGATACGCAGTATTTT
J: TRBJ2-3
D: .
V: TRBV4-3
size: many

CDR3: CASTYFQGTGELFF
DNA: TGTGCCAGCACCTACTTTCAGGGCACCGGGGAGCTGTTTTTT
J: TRBJ2-2
D: .
V: TRBV12-3/TRBV12-4
size: many

CDR3: CATHKTSGHQETQYF
DNA: TGTGCCACCCACAAGACTAGCGGTCACCAAGAGACCCAGTACTTC
J: TRBJ2-5
D: TRBD2
V: TRBV24-1
size: .

CDR3: CASSLGAESYEQYF
DNA: TGTGCCAGCAGTTTGGGGGCGGAATCCTACGAGCAGTACTTC
J: TRBJ2-7
D: .
V: TRBV12-3/TRBV12-4
size: many

CDR3: CASGGLMNTEAFF
DNA: TGTGCCAGCGGAGGATTGATGAACACTGAAGCTTTCTTT
J: TRBJ1-1
D: .
V: TRBV2
size: .

CDR3: CSARDVRGGNQPQHF
DNA: TGCAGTGCTAGAGACGTCAGGGGGGGCAATCAGCCCCAGCATTTT
J: TRBJ1-5
D: TRBD1
V: TRBV20-1
size: few

CDR3: CASSLAGTSGTGETQYF
DNA: TGCGCCAGCAGCTTGGCTGGGACTAGCGGGACCGGCGAGACCCAGTACTTC
J: TRBJ2-5
D: TRBD2
V: TRBV5-1
size: many

CDR3: CASSLRTMAEQFF
DNA: TGTGCCAGCAGCTTAAGGACGATGGCTGAGCAGTTCTTC
J: TRBJ2-1
D: .
V: TRBV7-9
size: many

CDR3: CASSETGGGEQYF
DNA: TGTGCCAGCAGTGAGACCGGGGGTGGCGAGCAGTACTTC
J: TRBJ2-7
D: .
V: TRBV25-1
size: many

CDR3: CATSRGLAASYNEQFF
DNA: TGTGCCACCAGCAGGGGACTAGCGGCCTCCTACAATGAGCAGTTCTTC
J: TRBJ2-1
D: TRBD2
V: TRBV15
size: few

CDR3: CASALRGNTGELFF
DNA: TGCGCCAGCGCCCTTAGGGGGAACACCGGGGAGCTGTTTTTT
J: TRBJ2-2
D: .
V: TRBV5-1
size: many

CDR3: CSAVTGDQPQHF
DNA: TGCAGTGCCGTCACGGGGGATCAGCCCCAGCATTTT
J: TRBJ1-5
D: .
V: TRBV20-1
size: few

CDR3: CASSLVGTGHTEAFF
DNA: TGTGCCAGCAGCTTAGTGGGGACAGGGCACACTGAAGCTTTCTTT
J: TRBJ1-1
D: TRBD1
V: TRBV7-2
size: many

CDR3: CSVVRQGGTEAFF
DNA: TGCAGCGTTGTTAGGCAGGGAGGCACTGAAGCTTTCTTT
J: TRBJ1-1
D: .
V: TRBV29-1
size: many

CDR3: CASSNGHFVSGELFF
DNA: TGTGCCAGTAGTAACGGACACTTCGTATCCGGGGAGCTGTTTTTT
J: TRBJ2-2
D: .
V: TRBV19
size: many

CDR3: CASSLDFAGGFTDTQYF
DNA: TGTGCCAGCAGCCTCGACTTCGCGGGAGGATTTACAGATACGCAGTATTTT
J: TRBJ2-3
D: TRBD2
V: TRBV7-8
size: many

CDR3: CSARDLSSTYGYTF
DNA: TGCAGTGCTAGAGATCTCTCCAGTACCTATGGCTACACCTTC
J: TRBJ1-2
D: .
V: TRBV20-1
size: many

CDR3: CASSQRTGAETQYF
DNA: TGTGCCAGCAGCCAACGAACAGGGGCAGAGACCCAGTACTTC
J: TRBJ2-5
D: TRBD1
V: TRBV16
size: few

CDR3: CASSEVWASPLHF
DNA: TGTGCCAGCAGTGAAGTTTGGGCCTCACCCCTCCACTTT
J: TRBJ1-6
D: .
V: TRBV2
size: many

CDR3: CASRRTSLGGELFF
DNA: TGTGCCAGCAGGAGAACTAGCCTGGGCGGGGAGCTGTTTTTT
J: TRBJ2-2
D: .
V: TRBV2
size: many

CDR3: CASSLEGGGIQYF
DNA: TGTGCCAGCAGCTTGGAGGGGGGCGGCATTCAGTACTTC
J: TRBJ2-4
D: .
V: TRBV7-9
size: many

CDR3: CSARPGPSPYEQYF
DNA: TGCAGTGCTAGGCCGGGACCGAGCCCCTACGAGCAGTACTTC
J: TRBJ2-7
D: .
V: TRBV20-1
size: many

CDR3: CASSRFDVSTDTQYF
DNA: TGTGCCAGCAGCCGGTTCGACGTGAGCACAGATACGCAGTATTTT
J: TRBJ2-3
D: .
V: TRBV14
size: many

CDR3: CSASWQGDGYTF
DNA: TGCAGTGCTAGTTGGCAGGGCGATGGCTACACCTTC
J: TRBJ1-2
D: .
V: TRBV20-1
size: many

CDR3: CSVARPIRGNTEAFF
DNA: TGCAGCGTTGCTCGGCCCATACGGGGGAACACTGAAGCTTTCTTT
J: TRBJ1-1
D: .
V: TRBV29-1
size: few

CDR3: CASSLTGGDTEAFF
DNA: TGCGCCAGCAGCCTCACTGGGGGGGACACTGAAGCTTTCTTT
J: TRBJ1-1
D: .
V: TRBV5-1
size: many

CDR3: CASSGGSGSYNEQFF
DNA: TGTGCCAGCAGCGGGGGAAGCGGCTCCTACAATGAGCAGTTCTTC
J: TRBJ2-1
D: .
V: TRBV4-2
size: many

CDR3: CSVSGDNSPLHF
DNA: TGCAGCGTATCAGGGGATAATTCACCCCTCCACTTT
J: TRBJ1-6
D: .
V: TRBV29-1
size: many

CDR3: CASSLDRGLFF
DNA: TGTGCCAGCAGCTTAGACAGGGGGCTGTTTTTT
J: TRBJ1-4
D: TRBD1
V: TRBV7-3
size: many

CDR3: CASSKTGLDTEAFF
DNA: TGTGCCAGCAGTAAGACAGGGTTGGACACTGAAGCTTTCTTT
J: TRBJ1-1
D: TRBD1
V: TRBV12-3/TRBV12-4
size: many

CDR3: CASSTTTGTDTQYF
DNA: TGCGCCAGCAGCACGACTACGGGCACAGATACGCAGTATTTT
J: TRBJ2-3
D: .
V: TRBV5-1
size: many

CDR3: CASSLVTGGPFSYEQYF
DNA: TGTGCCAGCAGCTTAGTTACAGGGGGCCCATTCTCCTACGAGCAGTACTTC
J: TRBJ2-7
D: TRBD1
V: TRBV7-2
size: many

CDR3: CASRIAGAYNEQFF
DNA: TGTGCCAGCAGAATAGCGGGGGCCTACAATGAGCAGTTCTTC
J: TRBJ2-1
D: TRBD2
V: TRBV7-9
size: many

CDR3: CASSQDMQGRGYTF
DNA: TGTGCCAGCAGCCAAGATATGCAGGGAAGAGGCTACACCTTC
J: TRBJ1-2
D: .
V: TRBV3-1
size: many

CDR3: CASSPRDRLSYEQYF
DNA: TGCGCCAGCAGCCCTCGGGACAGGCTCTCCTACGAGCAGTACTTC
J: TRBJ2-7
D: TRBD1
V: TRBV5-1
size: many